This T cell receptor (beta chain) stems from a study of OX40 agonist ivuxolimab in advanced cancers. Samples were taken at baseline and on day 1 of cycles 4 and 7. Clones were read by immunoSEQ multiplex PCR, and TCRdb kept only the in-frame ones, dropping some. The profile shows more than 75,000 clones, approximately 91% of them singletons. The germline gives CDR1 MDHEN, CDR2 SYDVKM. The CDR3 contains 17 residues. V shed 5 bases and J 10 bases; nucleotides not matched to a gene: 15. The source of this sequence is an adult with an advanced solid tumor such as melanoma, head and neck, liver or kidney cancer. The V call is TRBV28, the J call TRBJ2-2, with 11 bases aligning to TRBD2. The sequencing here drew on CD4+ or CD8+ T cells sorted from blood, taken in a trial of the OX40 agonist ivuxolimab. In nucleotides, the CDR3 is TGTGCCAGCAGTATCCCTAGCGGGGGGCGATGGGTCGCGGAGCTGTTTTTT. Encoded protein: CASSIPSGGRWVAELFF.